This T cell receptor beta chain is drawn from a study of response to subunit inactivated influenza vaccine. CDR3 length equals 15 residues. Trimming took off 1 base at V and 9 bases at J, with 16 bases between the two ends. Germline V CDR1 and CDR2: MDHEN, SYDVKM. TCRdb ran MiXCR on the RT-PCR reads and lists one entry per CDR3 protein. The sample contains roughly 650,000 distinct CDR3 sequences, 12% to 15% of which appear only once. The sequence derives from a man aged 45-65 years who received an inactivated influenza vaccine. The chain couples TRBV28 to TRBJ2-4; D is unresolved. This material consisted of PBMCs from blood, taken approximately 15 days before vaccination. The chain's CDR3 is CASSLLSPLSGIQYF. The CDR3 nucleotides are TGTGCCAGCAGTTTATTGTCTCCCTTGAGTGGCATTCAGTACTTC.